Shown below are 22 T cell receptor beta chains from a single sample sequenced in a study of vaccination and CD4 T cells after COVID-19. No antigen is known for these receptors. Cultured CD4+ T-cell DNA underwent Oncomine TCR Beta short-read sequencing. Via MiXCR, TCRdb re-called the PCR reads, giving one row per CDR3 protein. Altogether 15,000 to 20,000 distinct CDR3 sequences are present, roughly two fifths being singletons, with the ten largest covering 20% to 30%. Treatment indicated: roughly nine-day PBMC culture with coronavirus spike peptide pools or control peptides (ViraFEST assay). This material consisted of CD4+ T cells from blood, cultured in vitro, taken before SARS-CoV-2 vaccination. The source is a human donor who had recovered from COVID-19.

A single count supports this clonotype. The DNA for the CDR3 is TGCAGTGCTAGTCCCCCCGCTAGCGGGAGGGTTGGAGAGACCCAGTACTTC. Translation gives CSASPPASGRVGETQYF. This chain connects TRBV20-1 to TRBJ2-5; 12 bases agree with TRBD2. V dropped 3 bases and J dropped 4; count of bases not matched to a gene: 12. The CDR3 runs to 17 residues. Germline CDR1 is DFQATT and CDR2 is SNEGSKA (reference sequence).

This clonotype appeared a few times. This sequence joins TRBV6-2 or TRBV6-3 and TRBJ1-2; D may be TRBD1 (6 bases). Trimming removed 5 bases from V and 4 bases from J, with 11 bases in between. From germline, CDR1 is MNHEY and CDR2 SVGEGT. This CDR3 has 13 amino acids. The CDR3 loop reads CASSQTGGYGYTF. Written as DNA, the CDR3 is TGTGCCAGCAGTCAGACAGGTGGCTATGGCTACACCTTC.

The chain recombines TRBV5-4 with TRBJ2-5; 8 positions agree with TRBD1. Germline V gives CDR1 SGHNT, CDR2 YYREEE (reference sequence). There are 14 residues in the CDR3. Losses at the gene ends were 0 bases for V and 4 bases for J; bases not matched to a gene: 2. CDR3 sequence (DNA): TGTGCCAGCAGCTTGGCAGGGGGCTTAGAGACCCAGTACTTC. It specifies CASSLAGGLETQYF.

The chain has TRBV12-3 or TRBV12-4 and TRBJ1-2; D is possibly TRBD1 (6 bases). The CDR3 runs to 13 residues. V shed 6 bases and J shed 4 bases, with 12 bases lying between them. Written as DNA, the CDR3 is TGTGCCAGCAGCCCGGACAGTAGCTATGGCTACACCTTC. Its protein is CASSPDSSYGYTF.

The V call is TRBV19, the J call TRBJ1-2, with D possibly matching TRBD1 (6 bases). The CDR3 has 15 amino acids. The germline V gene has CDR1 LNHDA and CDR2 SQIVND (reference sequence). The V end lost 6 bases, the J end lost 4 bases, and 18 bases lay between the germline ends. In nucleotides, the CDR3 is TGTGCCAGTAGGGCCCTGGAACAGGGCGTCTATGGCTACACCTTC. It yields the protein CASRALEQGVYGYTF.

V gene TRBV12-3 or TRBV12-4 combines with J gene TRBJ1-2; D gene unclear. With 5 bases removed from V and 14 bases from J, the gap between germline ends came to 18 bases. This CDR3 has 12 residues. Here the CDR3 reads CASSNLMGSWTF. The CDR3 nucleotides are TGTGCCAGCAGTAACTTGATGGGGTCATGGACCTTC.

The chain recombines TRBV18 with TRBJ1-2, with TRBD1 matching over 7 bases. The CDR3 is made up of 16 amino acids. Germline V lookup: CDR1 KGHSH, CDR2 LQKENI. Germline trimming cut 6 bases from V and 8 bases from J; bases unmatched to any gene: 18. The DNA of the CDR3 is TGTGCCAGCTCGCCGGGGACAGCGGGCACCCCTTGGGGCTACACCTTC. Translating it yields CASSPGTAGTPWGYTF.

The chain recombines TRBV2 with TRBJ1-2, with D perhaps matching TRBD1 (6 bases). The V end lost 1 base, the J end lost 6 bases, and 12 bases lay between the germline ends. Germline CDR1 is SNHLY and CDR2 is FYNNEI. The CDR3 consists of 14 residues. The CDR3 DNA follows: TGTGCCAGCAGTGAAGGAGGGGGTCCCAATGGCTACACCTTC. Translated: CASSEGGGPNGYTF. The full variable domain, completed using reference TRBV2 and TRBJ1-2, is EPEVTQTPSHQVTQMGQEVILRCVPISNHLYFYWYRQILGQKVEFLVSFYNNEISEKSEIFDDQFSVERPDGSNFTLKIRSTKLEDSAMYFCASSEGGGPNGYTFGSGTRLTVV.

The table lists this clonotype with a few counts. V gene TRBV19 combines with J gene TRBJ1-2; D possibly corresponds to TRBD1 (6 bases). Per the germline V gene, CDR1 is LNHDA and CDR2 is SQIVND (reference sequence). The CDR3 covers 14 residues. V lost 5 bases, J lost 5 bases, and 15 bases lay in between. This CDR3 is CASSRTATTYGYTF. CDR3 nucleotide sequence: TGTGCCAGTAGTCGGACAGCTACTACTTATGGCTACACCTTC.

The chain has TRBV5-1 and TRBJ2-3; 9 bases are a match to TRBD1. CDR3 length: 14 residues. The V segment lost 7 bases and the J segment 5 bases; nucleotides outside the gene matches: 8. Germline assignment: CDR1 SGHRS and CDR2 YFSETQ. DNA for the CDR3: TGCGCCAGCTGCATAACAGGGGGCAGAGATACGCAGTATTTT. Amino acid sequence: CASCITGGRDTQYF.

This rearrangement joins TRBV7-9 to TRBJ1-1; 10 bases map to TRBD1. The V and J ends lost 9 bases and 5 bases, in that order; junction bases with no gene match: 12. Germline V gene sequence: CDR1 SEHNR, CDR2 FQNEAQ (reference sequence). The CDR3 loop spans 15 amino acids. CDR3 sequence (DNA): TGTGCCAGTCGGAGGACAGGGGGAGTTGAGACTGAAGCTTTCTTT. Translating it yields CASRRTGGVETEAFF.

This clonotype showed up just a few times. V is TRBV7-2 and J is TRBJ2-3; TRBD2 matches at 11 bases. The CDR3 sequence is 15 residues long. V dropped 8 bases and J dropped 3; count of bases not matched to a gene: 7. Germline V gene data show CDR1 as SGHTA and CDR2 as FQGNSA. The CDR3 DNA is TGTGCCAGCTTAGGGGCTAGCGGGAGGACAGATACGCAGTATTTT. It specifies CASLGASGRTDTQYF.

This clonotype showed up just a few times. The genes are TRBV20-1 and TRBJ2-1; 8 nucleotides align to TRBD2. Trimming at V came to 0 bases and at J to 5 bases, leaving 9 bases not matched to a gene. The CDR3 contains 16 residues. Germline CDR1 DFQATT, CDR2 SNEGSKA (reference sequence). This CDR3 is CSARDPSGSLNNEQFF. CDR3 nucleotide sequence: TGCAGTGCTAGAGATCCCAGCGGGAGCCTGAACAATGAGCAGTTCTTC.

The chain couples TRBV20-1 to TRBJ2-7; 7 bases align to TRBD1. V dropped 6 bases and J dropped 1; count of bases not matched to a gene: 9. There are 14 residues in the CDR3. The germline CDR1 and CDR2 sequences are DFQATT and SNEGSKA (reference sequence). Here the CDR3 DNA reads TGCAGTGCCCCCACCAGGGGACAGTCCTACGAGCAGTACTTC. It translates to CSAPTRGQSYEQYF.

This chain links TRBV27 with TRBJ1-1; 10 bases are a match to TRBD1. Germline CDR1 is MNHEY and CDR2 is SMNVEV (reference sequence). The CDR3 runs to 15 residues. The J segment lost 8 bases and the V segment lost 4 bases, leaving 10 bases of the junction unmatched. The CDR3 reads CASSYTTGGADEAFF. DNA for the CDR3: TGTGCCAGCAGTTACACGACAGGGGGCGCAGACGAAGCTTTCTTT.

This chain uses TRBV4-2 with TRBJ1-5; no clear D gene. CDR1 is LGHNA and CDR2 is YNFKEQ in the germline V gene. The CDR3 spans 14 residues. Trimming shortened V by 1 base and J by 4 bases, and 8 bases separated the two germline ends. This chain's CDR3 is CASSQVLTNQPQHF. CDR3 nucleotides: TGTGCCAGCAGCCAAGTACTGACTAATCAGCCCCAGCATTTT.

This clonotype turned up a few times. Compared with germline, one end of the junction differs, possibly owing to a read error. The gene calls are TRBV6-2 or TRBV6-3 and TRBJ1-5, with 9 bases that match TRBD1. CDR3 length: 16 residues. CDR1 is MNHEY, CDR2 SVGEGT, per germline. The CDR3 protein is CASSYSNRGRKQPQHF. DNA for the CDR3: TGTGCCAGCAGCTACTCCAACAGGGGGCGAAAACAGCCCCAGCATTTT.

A remark on this clonotype: At one end, the junction sequence differs from germline, possibly due to a read error. This sequence joins TRBV11-2 and TRBJ1-1, with 7 bases lining up with TRBD1. The CDR3 sequence is 16 residues long. CDR1 and CDR2 (germline): SGHAT, FQNNGV. This chain's CDR3 is CARSLVVGRGSTEAFF. The CDR3 DNA sequence: TGTGCCCGCAGCTTAGTGGTGGGCAGGGGGAGTACTGAAGCTTTCTTT.

The chain is built from TRBV7-2 and TRBJ2-7; 12 nucleotides agree with TRBD2. In germline, CDR1 is SGHTA, CDR2 FQGNSA. The V segment lost 5 bases and the J segment 3 bases; nucleotides outside the gene matches: 2. The CDR3 is 14 residues long. This CDR3 reads CASSPSGGGYEQYF. CDR3 coding DNA: TGTGCCAGCAGCCCTAGCGGGGGGGGCTACGAGCAGTACTTC.

The gene calls are TRBV6-1 and TRBJ2-6; 7 bases line up with TRBD1. V was clipped by 6 bases and J by 0 bases; unmatched bases: 5. Germline CDR1 MNHNS, CDR2 SASEGT. The CDR3 is 16 residues long. The DNA of the CDR3 is TGTGCCAGCAGCCAGGGACAGATCTCTGGGGCCAACGTCCTGACTTTC. This sequence encodes CASSQGQISGANVLTF.

The rearrangement uses TRBV7-2 and TRBJ2-3, with TRBD2 matching over 10 bases. The CDR3 loop spans 18 amino acids. Germline V CDR1 and CDR2: SGHTA, FQGNSA. The V gene end was trimmed by 1 base and the J gene end by 7 bases; junction bases not matched to a gene: 14. CDR3 DNA: TGTGCCAGCAGCTTAGGGGGGTGGGGAGCGGGGGGGCCGAATACGCAGTATTTT. Amino acid sequence: CASSLGGWGAGGPNTQYF.

The chain couples TRBV29-1 to TRBJ1-2; 7 nucleotides agree with TRBD1. The germline CDR1 and CDR2 sequences are SQVTM and ANQGSEA. Trimming at V came to 6 bases and at J to 4 bases, leaving 11 bases not matched to a gene. CDR3 length: 14 amino acids. For the CDR3, the DNA is TGCAGCGTCCCCCAGGGGGACACCCTCTATGGCTACACCTTC. Amino acid sequence: CSVPQGDTLYGYTF.